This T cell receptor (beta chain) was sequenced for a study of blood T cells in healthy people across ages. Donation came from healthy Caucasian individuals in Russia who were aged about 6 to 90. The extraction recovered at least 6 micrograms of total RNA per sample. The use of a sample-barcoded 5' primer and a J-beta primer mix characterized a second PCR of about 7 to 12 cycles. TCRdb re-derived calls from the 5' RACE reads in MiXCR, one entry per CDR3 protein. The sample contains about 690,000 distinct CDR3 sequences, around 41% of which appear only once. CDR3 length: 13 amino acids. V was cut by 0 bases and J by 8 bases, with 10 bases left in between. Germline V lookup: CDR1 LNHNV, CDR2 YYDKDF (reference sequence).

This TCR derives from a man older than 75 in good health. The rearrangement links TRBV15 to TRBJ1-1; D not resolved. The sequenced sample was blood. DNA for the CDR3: TGTGCCACCAGCAGAGATCTGGGCAGGGAAGCTTTCTTT. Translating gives CATSRDLGREAFF.